The 24 T cell receptor beta chains below all came from one sample that was sequenced in a study of control samples from healthy donors and cancer patients. TCRdb keeps only in-frame clones here, not all; method: immunoSEQ multiplex PCR. Of tens of thousands of clones listed, 87% are singletons. The sequencing sample was made of blood. Receptor source: a woman aged 50 to 65 in good health.

The chain employs TRBV5-6 and TRBJ2-7, with 7 bases lining up with TRBD2. Trimming took 0 bases from V and 5 from J; bases not matched to a gene: 11. The germline CDR1 and CDR2 sequences are SGHDT and YYEEEE. CDR3 length: 16 residues. As DNA, the CDR3 is TGTGCCAGCAGCTTGGGAGTGGGACTAAAAAAAGACGAGCAGTACTTC. Translation: CASSLGVGLKKDEQYF.

The chain has TRBV19 and TRBJ2-5; D remains unclear. The germline gives CDR1 LNHDA, CDR2 SQIVND (reference sequence). V lost 5 bases and J 1 base, leaving 8 bases between the germline ends. This CDR3 spans 13 amino acids. This CDR3 is CASSFQSQETQYF. Here the CDR3 DNA reads TGTGCCAGTAGTTTCCAGAGCCAAGAGACCCAGTACTTC.

This clone was observed a single time. The CDR3 spells CASSVVGQEQYF. Here the CDR3 DNA reads TGTGCCAGCAGCGTAGTCGGACAAGAGCAGTACTTC. This sequence joins TRBV9 and TRBJ2-7, with D possibly TRBD1 on 5 matching bases. Per the germline V gene, CDR1 is SGDLS and CDR2 is YYNGEE. Between the trimmed V and J ends, which lost 0 bases and 7 bases, there was a span of 8 bases. The CDR3 sequence is 12 residues long.

This chain links TRBV11-2 with TRBJ1-6; TRBD1 is a possible D gene (5 bases). CDR1 and CDR2 (germline): SGHAT, FQNNGV. V was cut by 0 bases and J by 7 bases, with 7 bases left in between. This CDR3 comprises 14 residues. CDR3 in amino acids: CASSLDHRNSPLHF. The CDR3 DNA is TGTGCCAGCAGCTTAGACCACAGGAATTCACCCCTCCACTTT.

This clone was seen only a few times. CDR3 coding DNA: TGTGCCAGCAGCTTATGTCCGAGAAATCAGCCCCAGCATTTT. This codes for CASSLCPRNQPQHF. J is TRBJ1-5 and V is TRBV7-3, with D hard to call. The germline gives CDR1 SGHTA, CDR2 FQGTGA. The germline V and J ends were trimmed by 2 bases and 4 bases, with 9 bases remaining between them. There are 14 residues in the CDR3.

CDR3 coding DNA: TGTGCCACGCGTACGACTAGCGGGTCCTACGAGCAGTACTTC. This codes for CATRTTSGSYEQYF. This chain uses TRBV10-3 with TRBJ2-7, with 10 bases aligning to TRBD2. This CDR3 has 14 residues. Losses at the gene ends were 10 bases for V and 1 base for J; bases not matched to a gene: 7. From germline, CDR1 is ENHRY and CDR2 SYGVKD.

The chain combines TRBV14 with TRBJ1-2; D uncertain. The CDR3 has 13 residues. V lost 4 bases and J 5 bases, leaving 11 bases between the germline ends. CDR1 SGHDN and CDR2 FVKESK come from the germline V gene. This CDR3 reads CASSPGELYGYTF. The CDR3 DNA follows: TGTGCCAGCAGCCCCGGGGAGCTGTATGGCTACACCTTC.

The rearrangement links TRBV10-3 to TRBJ2-3, with 10 bases aligning to TRBD2. J gave up 6 bases and V 6 bases, and 9 bases lay outside the gene matches. In germline, CDR1 is ENHRY, CDR2 SYGVKD. This CDR3 contains 15 residues. The CDR3 coding sequence is TGTGCCATCAGACGAGGACTAGCGGTCGTGGATACGCAGTATTTT. Its translation is CAIRRGLAVVDTQYF.

The chain carries TRBV10-3 and TRBJ1-5; a possible D gene is TRBD1 (5 bases). V lost 6 bases and J lost 1, with 10 bases in between. Germline CDR1 ENHRY, CDR2 SYGVKD. This CDR3 comprises 14 residues. CDR3 coding DNA: TGTGCCATCAGGGGGGAACTAAGCAATCAGCCCCAGCATTTT. It translates to CAIRGELSNQPQHF.

This chain joins TRBV24-1 and TRBJ1-5, with 12 nucleotides matching TRBD1. This CDR3 is 16 amino acids long. CDR1 and CDR2 (germline): KGHDR, SFDVKD. J was trimmed by 7 bases and V by 4 bases; bases with no gene match: 7. CDR3 sequence reads: CATSEGGQGAGQPQHF. The CDR3 bases are TGTGCCACCAGTGAGGGGGGACAGGGGGCGGGACAGCCCCAGCATTTT.

The rearrangement joins TRBV9 to TRBJ2-3; 10 nucleotides align to TRBD2. CDR1 and CDR2 from the germline V gene are SGDLS and YYNGEE. The CDR3 is 17 residues long. V lost 3 bases to trimming and J lost 1 base; unmatched junction nucleotides: 8. The CDR3 here is CASSGFSLAGGTDTQYF. DNA for the CDR3: TGTGCCAGCAGCGGATTCTCCCTAGCGGGAGGCACAGATACGCAGTATTTT.

CDR3 protein: CAWSETGTGAKVWDSPLHF. CDR3 nucleotides: TGTGCCTGGAGCGAAACCGGGACAGGAGCAAAAGTGTGGGATTCACCCCTCCACTTT. The V and J genes are TRBV30 and TRBJ1-6, with 8 nucleotides matching TRBD1. The CDR3 contains 19 residues. V was clipped by 3 bases and J by 8 bases; unmatched bases: 21. The germline gives CDR1 GTSNPN, CDR2 SVGIG (reference sequence).

This chain joins TRBV4-1 and TRBJ1-6; a weak D match, TRBD1 (6 bases). In germline, CDR1 is MGHRA, CDR2 YSYEKL. V lost 0 bases to trimming and J lost 0 bases, with 15 bases between them. The CDR3 extends over 19 amino acids. The CDR3 here is CASSQELRGGNSYNSPLHF. CDR3 DNA: TGCGCCAGCAGCCAAGAGCTGAGAGGGGGAAACTCCTATAATTCACCCCTCCACTTT.

The chain uses TRBV28 and TRBJ1-4; D unclear. With 3 bases removed from V and 7 bases from J, the gap between germline ends came to 15 bases. Germline V gives CDR1 MDHEN, CDR2 SYDVKM. The CDR3 contains 15 residues. CDR3 coding DNA: TGTGCCAGCAGTTTTTCGACCCCCTGGGGTGAAAAACTGTTTTTT. This codes for CASSFSTPWGEKLFF.

The chain employs TRBV2 and TRBJ1-3, with D uncertain. Per germline, CDR1 SNHLY and CDR2 FYNNEI. The germline V and J ends were trimmed by 6 bases and 3 bases, with 6 bases remaining between them. CDR3 length: 12 amino acids. CDR3 sequence: CASSPSGNTIYF. In DNA, the CDR3 is TGTGCCAGCAGCCCAAGTGGAAACACCATATATTTT.

By share, this clone ranks as medium-sized. This chain joins TRBV5-1 and TRBJ1-1; D not resolved. The CDR3 is 15 amino acids. Per germline, CDR1 SGHRS and CDR2 YFSETQ. Trimming took off 0 bases at V and 3 bases at J, with 12 bases between the two ends. The chain's CDR3 is CASSLGTADYTEAFF. CDR3 DNA: TGCGCCAGCAGCTTGGGGACTGCAGACTACACTGAAGCTTTCTTT.

V gene TRBV14 combines with J gene TRBJ1-2; D is undetermined. Germline V gene lookup returns CDR1 SGHDN and CDR2 FVKESK. The CDR3 length is 14 residues. Trimming removed 0 bases at V and 8 bases at J, with 13 bases between. CDR3: CASSQDWSGYGYTF. The CDR3 bases are TGTGCCAGCAGCCAAGATTGGTCGGGGTACGGCTACACCTTC.

The chain has TRBV28 and TRBJ2-1, with TRBD1 matching over 8 bases. CDR1 is MDHEN and CDR2 is SYDVKM in the germline V gene. The ends lost 5 bases at V and 2 bases at J; junction bases unmatched: 8. The CDR3 totals 16 residues. CDR3 residues: CASSLSRGLPYNEQFF. As DNA, the CDR3 is TGTGCCAGCAGTCTCTCCAGGGGGCTGCCCTACAATGAGCAGTTCTTC.

The chain couples TRBV10-3 to TRBJ2-7; 9 nucleotides match TRBD2. Germline CDR1 reads ENHRY; CDR2 reads SYGVKD. There are 16 residues in the CDR3. V dropped 0 bases and J dropped 3; count of bases not matched to a gene: 6. CDR3 nucleotides: TGTGCCATCAGTGAGTCGAGGAGCGGGAGGATCTACGAGCAGTACTTC. Encoded protein: CAISESRSGRIYEQYF.

V gene TRBV7-9 combines with J gene TRBJ2-3; TRBD1 might be the D (5 bases). V gave up 11 bases and J gave up 4 bases, with 10 bases separating them. This CDR3 is built from 11 residues. The germline V gene encodes CDR1 SEHNR and CDR2 FQNEAQ (reference sequence). CDR3 sequence (DNA): TGTGCCCTCCAGGGCGCAGATACGCAGTATTTT. It translates to CALQGADTQYF.

The V gene is TRBV25-1, the J gene TRBJ2-2, with 9 bases identical to TRBD2. Germline-derived CDR1 and CDR2 are MGHDK and SYGVNS. This CDR3 comprises 16 residues. Trimming took 2 bases from V and 7 from J; bases not matched to a gene: 8. CDR3 region: CASSEVAGVPLGELFF. The CDR3 nucleotides read TGTGCCAGCAGTGAAGTAGCGGGAGTCCCCCTCGGGGAGCTGTTTTTT.

The chain is built from TRBV14 and TRBJ2-1, with D tentatively TRBD1 (6 bases). The CDR3 spans 15 residues. Trimming removed 5 bases at V and 4 bases at J, with 15 bases between. Germline CDR1 reads SGHDN; CDR2 reads FVKESK. The CDR3 loop reads CASSSDLGQYNEQFF. The DNA for the CDR3 is TGTGCCAGCAGCTCCGACCTGGGACAATACAATGAGCAGTTCTTC.

The chain couples TRBV5-6 to TRBJ1-3; no firm D call. Germline V gives CDR1 SGHDT, CDR2 YYEEEE. The CDR3 totals 13 residues. V was cut by 4 bases and J by 6 bases, with 11 bases left in between. The CDR3 DNA reads TGTGCCAGCAGCCAGTTTCCGAAAAACACCATATATTTT. This codes for CASSQFPKNTIYF.

This clone has only one observation. This chain joins TRBV28 and TRBJ1-5, with D uncertain. Trimming pared 5 bases from V and 2 bases from J, leaving 19 bases between. The CDR3 sequence is 17 residues long. Germline CDR1 MDHEN, CDR2 SYDVKM. CDR3 DNA: TGTGCCAGCAGTACCCCGAATTGGGAGGATGGCAATCAGCCCCAGCATTTT. Its protein is CASSTPNWEDGNQPQHF.